This T cell receptor (beta chain) was captured in a study of blood T cell repertoires in COVID-19. Seattle enrolled patients during active infection and tracked them longitudinally. Repertoires were generated with immunoSEQ multiplex PCR, while TCRdb's copy carries only in-frame clones and drops some. This table holds over 130,000 clones, about 83% found once. Germline CDR1 MNHEY, CDR2 SVGAGI. V lost 2 bases to trimming and J lost 4 bases, with 12 bases between them. There are 15 residues in the CDR3. The source is a man in his thirties or forties with COVID-19, enrolled during active disease. Material: peripheral blood. The genes are TRBV6-5 and TRBJ1-3; the D is unclear. The CDR3 loop reads CASSYPPGGGNTIYF. The CDR3 DNA reads TGTGCCAGCAGTTACCCACCGGGAGGGGGAAACACCATATATTTT.